This is a list of T cell receptor beta chains from one sample in a study of blood T cell repertoires in COVID-19. Clones were sequenced by immunoSEQ multiplex PCR, and TCRdb holds only the in-frame ones, with some missing. The data show some 320,000 clones, 85% to 95% seen once. Sequenced material: PBMCs or T cells enriched from blood (not recorded which). The source is a woman aged 30 to 39 who had been exposed to COVID-19. Each CDR3 is given with its conserved first and last residue. The D gene is left open where the match is weak. Clone sizes are given selectively: once, few, many, or a class where the clone is expanded.

j_call	clone_size	v_call	cdr3_length	d_call	cdr3_nt	cdr3_aa
TRBJ2-3	-	TRBV6-2/TRBV6-3	14	TRBD2	TGTGCCAGCAGTACTAGCGGATCGGCAGATACGCAGTATTTT	CASSTSGSADTQYF
TRBJ2-4	few	TRBV5-4	15	-	TGTGCCAGCAGCTTGGGTGGCCAGCTCAGGGGCATTCAGTACTTC	CASSLGGQLRGIQYF
TRBJ1-5	-	TRBV12-3/TRBV12-4	12	-	TGTGCCAGCAGTTCCCGCGGTCAGCCCCAGCATTTT	CASSSRGQPQHF
TRBJ2-1	-	TRBV4-2	15	TRBD1	TGTGCCAGCAGCCCCACAGGGGGCAAGGGCTATGAGCAGTTCTTC	CASSPTGGKGYEQFF
TRBJ1-6	-	TRBV6-5	13	-	TGTGCCAGCAGTTACTCCCTCAGTTCACCCCTCCACTTT	CASSYSLSSPLHF
TRBJ1-5	-	TRBV6-5	13	-	TGTGCCAGCAGTTACTCAGCGGGGCAGCCCCAGCATTTT	CASSYSAGQPQHF
TRBJ1-2	once	TRBV4-2	15	-	TGTGCCAGCAGCCCGAGCCGAACAGCAAACTATGGCTACACCTTC	CASSPSRTANYGYTF
TRBJ2-7	-	TRBV4-3	16	-	TGCGCCAGCAGCCAAGACCAGGGGCGAGGATCCTACGAGCAGTACTTC	CASSQDQGRGSYEQYF
TRBJ2-5	-	TRBV3-1/TRBV3-2	13	-	TGTGCCAGCAGCCAAGATCTAGTGCGGACCCAGTACTTC	CASSQDLVRTQYF
TRBJ2-4	-	TRBV9	15	TRBD1	TGTGCCAGCAGCGCTAACACAGGGGGCAAAAACATTCAGTACTTC	CASSANTGGKNIQYF
TRBJ2-2	-	TRBV5-4	17	TRBD2	TGTGCCAGCAGCTTATCCTCTAGCGGGTTTAACACCGGGGAGCTGTTTTTT	CASSLSSSGFNTGELFF
TRBJ2-1	-	TRBV7-7	16	-	TGTGCCAGCAGCTTAGACCCTAGGGGCGAGTACAATGAGCAGTTCTTC	CASSLDPRGEYNEQFF
TRBJ2-7	-	TRBV5-5	16	TRBD2	TGTGCCAGCAGCCCCCAGAGTGTAGCGGGGGACTACGAGCAGTACTTC	CASSPQSVAGDYEQYF
TRBJ2-5	-	TRBV13	14	-	TGTGCCAGCAGCTTAGGCGCGGTGTCGGAGACCCAGTACTTC	CASSLGAVSETQYF
TRBJ1-5	-	TRBV19	14	TRBD1	TGTGCCAGTAGGTTAACAGGGGGAAGTCAGCCCCAGCATTTT	CASRLTGGSQPQHF
TRBJ1-1	-	TRBV11-2	16	TRBD1	TGTGCCAGCAGCTTAGACCAGACAGGGGGTTTGGCTGAAGCTTTCTTT	CASSLDQTGGLAEAFF
TRBJ1-4	-	TRBV4-2	15	-	TGTGCCAGCAGCCAAGATACAGGGCTTAATGAAAAACTGTTTTTT	CASSQDTGLNEKLFF
TRBJ2-1	once	TRBV18	16	TRBD2	TGTGCCAGCTCACCACCGAGGCGGGGGGACTACAATGAGCAGTTCTTC	CASSPPRRGDYNEQFF
TRBJ2-2	-	TRBV5-4	18	-	TGTGCCAGCAGCCGACGGGGGCGGGGGCTACGAACGTCCGGGGAGCTGTTTTTT	CASSRRGRGLRTSGELFF
TRBJ1-2	-	TRBV7-9	15	TRBD1	TGTGCCAGCAGTCCGCCGGGACAGGGGATTGGTGGCTACACCTTC	CASSPPGQGIGGYTF
TRBJ1-2	-	TRBV7-8	13	-	TGTGCCAGCAGTCTTGGACAGAGGTATGGCTACACCTTC	CASSLGQRYGYTF
TRBJ2-7	-	TRBV5-1	16	-	TGCGCCAGCAGCTTGGGGGATCGGGGGTACTCCTACGAGCAGTACTTC	CASSLGDRGYSYEQYF
TRBJ1-1	-	TRBV5-4	15	-	TGTGCCAGCAGCTTCCGAACAGGGATGAACACTGAAGCTTTCTTT	CASSFRTGMNTEAFF
TRBJ2-5	-	TRBV10-3	14	-	TGTGCCATCAGTGAGTCGGGGGGCCAAGAGACCCAGTACTTC	CAISESGGQETQYF
TRBJ1-5	-	TRBV12-5	14	TRBD1	TGTGCTAGTGGTCCGGGACAGGGGCTTCAGCCCCAGCATTTT	CASGPGQGLQPQHF
TRBJ1-2	-	TRBV5-4	15	TRBD1	TGTGCCAGCAGCTTCCAAGACAGGGAGGTCGGTGGCTACACCTTC	CASSFQDREVGGYTF
TRBJ1-5	-	TRBV10-3	13	-	TGTGCCATCAGTGAGTGGGGAGAGGAGCCCCAGCATTTT	CAISEWGEEPQHF
TRBJ2-7	-	TRBV5-6	13	-	TGTGCCAGCAGGACTACAGGGTCCTACGAGCAGTACTTC	CASRTTGSYEQYF
TRBJ2-7	-	TRBV4-3	15	-	TGCGCCAGCAGCCAAGGTAGGGACACATTCTACGAGCAGTACTTC	CASSQGRDTFYEQYF